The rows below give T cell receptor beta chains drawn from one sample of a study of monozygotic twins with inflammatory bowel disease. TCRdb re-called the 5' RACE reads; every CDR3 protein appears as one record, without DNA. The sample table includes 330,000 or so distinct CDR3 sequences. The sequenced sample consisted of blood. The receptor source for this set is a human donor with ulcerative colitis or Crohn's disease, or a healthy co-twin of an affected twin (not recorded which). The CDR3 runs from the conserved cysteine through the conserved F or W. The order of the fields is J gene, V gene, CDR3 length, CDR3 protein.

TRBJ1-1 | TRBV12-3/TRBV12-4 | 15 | CASSLRGFPGTEAFF
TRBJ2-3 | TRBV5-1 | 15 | CASSFSRPESDTQYF
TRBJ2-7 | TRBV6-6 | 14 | CASSPYTGGSEQYF
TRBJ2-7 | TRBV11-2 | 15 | CASSLVLTGPYEQYF
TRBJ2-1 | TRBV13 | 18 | CASNHLPKLAGGNNEQFF
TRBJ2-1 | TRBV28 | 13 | CAIRDRAGNEQFF
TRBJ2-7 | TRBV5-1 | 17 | CASSLGRGTPTPYEQYF
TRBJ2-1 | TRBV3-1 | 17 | CASSQGPRLAGVDEQFF
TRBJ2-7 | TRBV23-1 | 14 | CASIPGQPSYEQYF
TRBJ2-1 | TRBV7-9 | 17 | CASSLETSGVTYNEQFF
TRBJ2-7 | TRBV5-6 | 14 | CASSFMDRAGEQYF